A single sample gave rise to the 16 T cell receptor beta chains below, sequenced in a study of blood T cells in healthy people across ages (dated by TCRdb to about 2015). Libraries were built with 5' RACE. Instrument used: Illumina HiSeq 2500. A second roughly 7 to 11 cycle PCR used a sample-barcoded 5' primer and a J-beta primer mix. The raw public data were reprocessed by TCRdb itself: fastp quality trimming at Q25, MiXCR clonotype calling, in-frame beta chains only. Rows are unified per CDR3 protein, each entry keeping the most common DNA and genes. The sample yields 650,000 to 950,000 distinct CDR3 sequences; roughly 44% were counted once. The ten largest clones capture about a fifth of the sample. Input material: blood. The receptor set was obtained from a man in his fifties or sixties in good health.

The chain joins TRBV12-3 or TRBV12-4 to TRBJ2-1; 9 bases map to TRBD1. CDR3 size: 14 residues. The V segment lost 7 bases and the J segment 6 bases; nucleotides outside the gene matches: 7. CDR3 coding DNA: TGTGCCAGCAATGGACAGGGGTTTTGCAATGAGCAGTTCTTC. Its translation: CASNGQGFCNEQFF.

The table lists this clonotype with a few counts. The V call is TRBV2, the J call TRBJ2-3; maybe TRBD1 (5 bases). Germline V CDR1 and CDR2: SNHLY, FYNNEI. This CDR3 contains 14 residues. V lost 5 bases and J lost 3, with 12 bases in between. As DNA, the CDR3 is TGTGCCAGCAGTTTCCGACAGCTGACAGATACGCAGTATTTT. It is translated as CASSFRQLTDTQYF.

This clonotype has more than one count but fewer than ten. This rearrangement joins TRBV29-1 to TRBJ2-3; D may be TRBD2 (6 bases). Germline lookup yields CDR1 SQVTM and CDR2 ANQGSEA. CDR3 size: 14 residues. V gave up 6 bases and J gave up 2 bases, with 15 bases separating them. CDR3 loop: CSVIRDSSTDTQYF. CDR3 DNA sequence: TGCAGCGTGATCCGGGACTCTTCCACAGATACGCAGTATTTT.

This sequence joins TRBV7-9 and TRBJ1-1; D perhaps matches TRBD1 (5 bases). Deletions cut 2 bases from V and 10 bases from J, with 14 bases between. Germline loops: CDR1 SEHNR, CDR2 FQNEAQ (reference sequence). CDR3 length equals 13 residues. The CDR3 spells CASSLTETVAAFF. The CDR3 DNA reads as TGTGCCAGCAGCTTAACAGAGACAGTTGCAGCTTTCTTT.

The chain is built from TRBV12-3 or TRBV12-4 and TRBJ2-2; no clear D gene. This CDR3 comprises 15 residues. Trimming stripped 3 bases from V and 5 bases from J, with 13 bases between. The CDR3 sequence is CASSLGYLRTGELFF. The CDR3 DNA sequence: TGTGCCAGCAGTTTGGGTTACCTGAGGACCGGGGAGCTGTTTTTT.

The chain combines TRBV7-2 with TRBJ1-4; the D gene is possibly TRBD1 (5 bases). The ends were cut back, 1 base at V and 8 bases at J, with 14 bases in the middle. Germline V gives CDR1 SGHTA, CDR2 FQGNSA. This CDR3 spans 15 amino acids. The CDR3: CASSLGSGRREKLFF. Here the CDR3 DNA reads TGTGCCAGCAGCTTAGGTTCAGGGCGGCGGGAAAAACTGTTTTTT.

The chain recombines TRBV28 with TRBJ1-4, with D possibly being TRBD1 (5 bases). Trimming shortened V by 6 bases and J by 5 bases, and 13 bases separated the two germline ends. The germline V gene encodes CDR1 MDHEN and CDR2 SYDVKM. The CDR3 totals 14 residues. CDR3 in amino acids: CASSTGRWNEKLFF. For the CDR3, the DNA is TGTGCCAGCAGCACGGGACGGTGGAATGAAAAACTGTTTTTT.

The chain recombines TRBV20-1 with TRBJ2-7; 8 bases align to TRBD1. CDR1 DFQATT and CDR2 SNEGSKA come from the germline V gene (reference sequence). V lost 3 bases, J lost 2 bases, and 9 bases stayed unmatched. The CDR3 totals 15 residues. The CDR3 nucleotides are TGCAGTGCTAGTGACGGACAGGGACTTACCTACGAGCAGTACTTC. It yields the protein CSASDGQGLTYEQYF.

The chain has TRBV7-2 and TRBJ2-7; 9 bases are shared with TRBD1. The CDR3 contains 15 residues. Germline V gives CDR1 SGHTA, CDR2 FQGNSA. V was clipped by 2 bases and J by 3 bases; unmatched bases: 5. CDR3 protein: CASSLLTGGIYEQYF. CDR3 sequence (DNA): TGTGCCAGCAGCTTACTAACAGGGGGCATCTACGAGCAGTACTTC.

V usage is TRBV20-1 and J usage is TRBJ2-4; 8 positions match TRBD1. The J call is doubtful: the DNA matches TRBJ2-7 better. The CDR3 runs 13 residues. CDR1 is DFQATT, CDR2 SNEGSKA, per germline (reference sequence). CDR3 in amino acids: CSARTGSPYEQYF. In DNA form, the CDR3 reads TGCAGTGCCCGGACAGGGTCCCCCTACGAGCAGTACTTC.

This clonotype turned up a few times. The V call is TRBV12-3 or TRBV12-4, the J call TRBJ1-1, with D possibly being TRBD1 (5 bases). V gave up 6 bases and J gave up 0 bases, with 20 bases separating them. This CDR3 is built from 17 residues. The CDR3 bases are TGTGCCAGCAGCCGGGGGGGGGAGCAGGGCATGAACACTGAAGCTTTCTTT. It is translated as CASSRGGEQGMNTEAFF.

This clonotype is a singleton in its sample. The chain recombines TRBV9 with TRBJ2-6, with TRBD2 as a possible D gene (6 bases). Per the germline V gene, CDR1 is SGDLS and CDR2 is YYNGEE. This CDR3 region has 18 residues. Trimming shortened V by 7 bases and J by 0 bases, and 20 bases separated the two germline ends. CDR3 DNA: TGTGCCAGCGCGGGGACTCCCAGCCGAAACTCTGGGGCCAACGTCCTGACTTTC. Amino acid sequence: CASAGTPSRNSGANVLTF.

CDR3 sequence reads: CASSHNRGRDYGYTF. In DNA form, the CDR3 reads TGTGCCAGCAGCCATAACAGGGGGCGAGACTATGGCTACACCTTC. J is TRBJ1-2 and V is TRBV12-3 or TRBV12-4; 9 bases match TRBD1. After removal of 6 bases from V and 3 bases from J, the junction contained 8 bases not matched to a gene. This CDR3 spans 15 amino acids.

The gene calls are TRBV5-6 and TRBJ1-5; D remains ambiguous. Per the germline V gene, CDR1 is SGHDT and CDR2 is YYEEEE. V was trimmed by 1 base and J by 7 bases, leaving 18 bases between them. The CDR3 consists of 16 residues. The CDR3 nucleotides are TGTGCCAGCAGCTTGAGGCGTTTGGGATGGGAACAGCCCCAGCATTTT. Translated: CASSLRRLGWEQPQHF.

Notes on this clonotype: At one of its ends the junction is not consistent with the germline gene, which may arise from a read error. The V and J genes are TRBV7-9 and TRBJ1-1; 10 bases map to TRBD1. This CDR3 contains 15 residues. Germline loops: CDR1 SEHNR, CDR2 FQNEAQ (reference sequence). CDR3 bases: TGTTCCAGCAGCCCGGGACAGGGGCTTTACACTGAAGCTTTCTTT. It yields the protein CSSSPGQGLYTEAFF.

This clonotype was seen only a few times. This chain uses TRBV6-2 or TRBV6-3 with TRBJ2-7; D is perhaps TRBD1 or TRBD2 (5 bases each). In germline, CDR1 is MNHEY, CDR2 SVGEGT. V was pared by 5 bases and J by 2 bases, with 16 bases between. CDR3 length equals 15 residues. CDR3 in amino acids: CASSSPGTWAYEQYF. CDR3 in DNA: TGTGCCAGCAGTAGCCCCGGGACGTGGGCCTACGAGCAGTACTTC.